The T cell receptor beta chain described here comes from a study of PD-1 blockade in classical Hodgkin lymphoma. Germline lookup yields CDR1 LNHDA and CDR2 SQIVND (reference sequence). The CDR3 length is 14 residues. V was shortened by 6 bases and J by 2 bases, with 14 bases between the two germline ends. Documented time point: cycle 4 day 1 (C4D1), after 6 weeks of nivolumab. After autologous stem cell transplantation all patients relapsed, and prior brentuximab vedotin exposure differed between cohorts. By magnetic negative selection, CD8+ T cells were isolated from the thawed PBMCs. Patients had relapsed/refractory classical Hodgkin lymphoma with complete response, partial response or progressive disease as best response. This table comes from immunoSEQ multiplex PCR, and its TCRdb copy is limited to in-frame clones, with some not included. The table has about 20,000 clones, 75% to 90% seen once.

The gene calls are TRBV19 and TRBJ2-7; tentatively, D is TRBD2 (5 bases). This TCR was sampled from a human donor with classical Hodgkin lymphoma. Specimen: CD8+ T cells from blood, collected before the fourth cycle of nivolumab. CDR3 nucleotides: TGTGCCAGTAGCGAAGGCAACGGGGCCTACGAGCAGTACTTC. Translated: CASSEGNGAYEQYF.